This T cell receptor (beta chain) was documented in a study of shared clonotypes between healthy human individuals. Study-wide context: Each donor's CD4 naive and CD4 memory cells filled three plates apiece, CD8 naive two, and CD8 memory one. Findings of the study overall: On the whole, naive subsets had larger estimated richness than memory subsets had. It was anticipated that sequencing depth would influence how many clonotypes donors shared.

V was pared by 4 bases and J by 5 bases, with 6 bases of the junction left unmatched. CDR3 length equals 13 residues. Looked up from germline, CDR1 is GTSNPN and CDR2 is SVGIG (reference sequence). Per the original methods: From ImmunoSEQ came sequences covering only the junction and carrying no quality scores, so filtering differed. Assay: immunoSEQ multiplex PCR; the TCRdb copy retains only in-frame clones and omits some. The DNA gave D and trimming, while V, J and clone size come from that table. Seen here are some 1,100,000 clones, around three quarters observed once, and the top ten hold 0.5% to 0.6%. There are a few counts of this clone. What it binds is not known.

This clonotype was sampled from a man younger than 30 in good health. Some clones in this sample may be carry-over from other donors' samples. The chain uses TRBV30 and TRBJ2-7, with 9 bases lining up with TRBD1. The sample taken for sequencing was memory CD4+ T cells from PBMCs. Subset denoted: CD45RA-negative fraction. CDR3 loop: CAWIDRGVNEQYF. CDR3 DNA sequence: TGTGCCTGGATAGACAGGGGGGTGAACGAGCAGTACTTC. The complete variable domain, with remaining parts taken from reference TRBV30 and TRBJ2-7, reads SQTIHQWPATLVQPVGSPLSLECTVEGTSNPNLYWYRQAAGRGLQLLFYSVGIGQISSEVPQNLSASRPQDRQFILSSKKLLLSDSGFYLCAWIDRGVNEQYFGPGTRLTVT.